This T cell receptor beta chain was documented in a study of T cell repertoires in cytomegalovirus infection. Study-wide context: The public TCR beta signatures pointed to both CMV infection and matching HLA type. Study-wide results and caveats: Ex vivo, HLA-C-restricted CMV-specific TCR beta clonotypes prevailed over the rest of the response. Of the TCR beta families, the public ones yielded a cumulative frequency that identified carriers of CMV plus the relevant HLA.

MiXCR, run by TCRdb on the reads, gives a single entry per CDR3 protein. The sample consists of a few hundred thousand distinct CDR3 sequences, approximately 25% of them appearing once. The V end was cut by 6 bases, the J end by 8 bases, with 11 bases between. This CDR3 comprises 12 residues. This clonotype was counted a few times. Its target is unknown. This clonotype originated in a human donor in good health (CMV status not recorded). Some clones in this sample may be carry-over from other donors' samples. This rearrangement joins TRBV12-3 or TRBV12-4 to TRBJ2-1; perhaps TRBD2 as D (5 bases). Sequences were obtained from PBMCs. The CDR3 region is CASSLKGDEQFF. CDR3 in DNA: TGTGCCAGCAGCCTAAAGGGAGATGAGCAGTTCTTC.